This T cell receptor beta chain derives from a study of T cell repertoires in cytomegalovirus infection. Study background: Epitope selection comprised recently identified HLA-C-restricted CMV epitopes and well-studied HLA-B-restricted CMV epitopes. From public TCR beta signatures came an indication of both CMV infection and matching HLA type.

TCRdb processed the reads anew with MiXCR; each CDR3 protein has one entry. The data show some 110,000 distinct CDR3 sequences, roughly a third seen once. In the case of this clonotype: Its antigen remains unknown.

The CDR3 is made up of 13 amino acids. V lost 4 bases and J 1 base, leaving 9 bases between the germline ends. Germline V gene sequence: CDR1 SGHRS, CDR2 YFSETQ. The rearrangement joins TRBV5-1 to TRBJ2-7; a weak D match, TRBD1 (5 bases). The sequence was obtained from a human donor in good health (CMV status not recorded). Some clones in this sample may be carry-over from other donors' samples. The sample here was CD8+ T cells from cultured PBMCs, taken from culture after CMV antigen stimulation. The DNA of the CDR3 is TGCGCCAGCAGCGTAGGGGAATCCTACGAGCAGTACTTC. It is translated as CASSVGESYEQYF.